This T cell receptor (beta chain) was recovered during a study of blood T cell repertoires in COVID-19. The wider study: COVID-19 samples, acute and convalescent, were from the United States, Italy and Spain. PBMCs, B-cell-depleted T cells, or T cells provided the cDNA or gDNA that made up the material.

The CDR3 is made up of 15 amino acids. V lost 8 bases and J lost 7; bases outside the gene matches: 16. Germline V lookup: CDR1 MNHEY, CDR2 SVGAGI. Source study methods: Nucleated cell number was recorded as an estimate derived from reference gene primer amplification. Generated by immunoSEQ multiplex PCR, the TCRdb table keeps only in-frame clones and is missing some. That table gives V, J and clone size, and the DNA gave D and trimming. This sample has 150,000 to 200,000 clones; 87% occur once, and the top ten carry about 1.4%. V gene TRBV6-5 combines with J gene TRBJ1-2, with TRBD1 matching over 7 bases. The clonotype comes from a woman aged 45-60 years with acute or convalescent COVID-19. The sample was peripheral blood. CDR3 amino acids: CASGAVDRDLLGYTF. DNA of the CDR3: TGTGCCAGCGGGGCTGTCGACAGGGACCTGCTTGGCTACACCTTC.